These 29 T cell receptor beta chains were all obtained from the same sample, sequenced in a study of T cells after yellow fever vaccination. TCRdb re-derived calls from the 5' RACE reads in MiXCR, one entry per CDR3 protein. The sample carries 450,000 to 550,000 distinct CDR3 sequences, about 19% recorded once. The sample here was PBMCs, taken 15 days after the yellow fever booster vaccination. These receptors were taken from a man younger than 40 who received the YFV17D yellow fever vaccine.

In DNA form, the CDR3 reads TGTGCCAGCAGTTACTCGCGGGAGCGGGAGACCCAGTACTTC. Translated, it gives CASSYSRERETQYF. The chain uses TRBV6-5 and TRBJ2-5; 7 bases are shared with TRBD2. V trimming: 0 bases; J trimming: 5 bases; junction bases outside the gene matches: 3. This CDR3 is built from 14 residues. CDR1 and CDR2 (germline): MNHEY, SVGAGI.

This clonotype appeared many times. The genes are TRBV7-6 and TRBJ2-5; D remains ambiguous. The CDR3 length is 11 residues. The germline CDR1 and CDR2 sequences are SGHVS and FNYEAQ. The germline V and J ends were trimmed by 3 bases and 9 bases, with 8 bases remaining between them. The CDR3 region is CASSFDWAQYF. The DNA of the CDR3 is TGTGCCAGCAGCTTTGACTGGGCCCAGTACTTC.

In its sample, this clonotype was seen a few times. This chain connects TRBV7-2 to TRBJ2-7, with TRBD2 matching 8 bases. The ends lost 0 bases at V and 12 bases at J; junction bases unmatched: 10. This CDR3 has 14 amino acids. Germline CDR1 is SGHTA and CDR2 is FQGNSA. CDR3 bases: TGTGCCAGCAGCTTAGCGTCAAGCGGGGGCCCCCCGTACTTC. Encoded protein: CASSLASSGGPPYF.

The chain recombines TRBV6-1 with TRBJ2-1; 10 nucleotides agree with TRBD2. After removal of 5 bases from V and 7 bases from J, the junction contained 11 bases not matched to a gene. The CDR3 has 16 residues. Looked up from germline, CDR1 is MNHNS and CDR2 is SASEGT. CDR3 region: CASSRSLAGVLNEQFF. The CDR3 DNA sequence: TGTGCCAGCAGTAGATCGCTAGCGGGAGTATTAAATGAGCAGTTCTTC.

This clonotype was seen just once. This chain connects TRBV12-3 or TRBV12-4 to TRBJ1-1; tentative D call: TRBD1 (5 bases). The V and J ends lost 3 bases and 5 bases respectively, with 10 bases between them. This CDR3 contains 13 residues. For the CDR3, the DNA is TGTGCCAGCAGTTTCGCCAGGGATACTGAAGCTTTCTTT. As protein: CASSFARDTEAFF.

This clonotype has only one observation. V is TRBV3-1 and J is TRBJ2-1; the D gene is possibly TRBD1 (6 bases). The length of the CDR3 is 15 residues. Germline CDR1 is LGHDT and CDR2 is YNNKEL (reference sequence). V was shortened by 0 bases and J by 2 bases, with 8 bases between the two germline ends. Written as DNA, the CDR3 is TGTGCCAGCAGCCAAGAGCCAGGGGCCTACAATGAGCAGTTCTTC. The encoded protein is CASSQEPGAYNEQFF.

This sequence joins TRBV6-5 and TRBJ2-7; perhaps D is TRBD1 or TRBD2 (5 bases each). The V gene's germline CDR1 is MNHEY and CDR2 SVGAGI. The CDR3 totals 15 residues. The V end lost 2 bases, the J end lost 2 bases, and 13 bases lay between the germline ends. CDR3 DNA: TGTGCCAGCAGTTACACCGGGACGGCCGCCTACGAGCAGTACTTC. Encoded protein: CASSYTGTAAYEQYF.

This clonotype was observed a few times. The gene calls are TRBV29-1 and TRBJ2-5; a weak D match, TRBD2 (6 bases). CDR1 is SQVTM, CDR2 ANQGSEA, per germline. V lost 7 bases to trimming and J lost 7 bases, with 19 bases between them. The CDR3 is made up of 13 amino acids. The CDR3 nucleotides read TGCAGCGGTCGCCAGGGCGGGGTCGCGACCCAGTACTTC. Protein product: CSGRQGGVATQYF.

The chain carries TRBV29-1 and TRBJ2-7; D remains ambiguous. With 7 bases removed from V and 0 bases from J, the gap between germline ends came to 13 bases. The germline gives CDR1 SQVTM, CDR2 ANQGSEA. The CDR3 is 13 residues long. The chain's CDR3 is CSGASGNSYEQYF. The CDR3 coding sequence is TGCAGCGGTGCATCCGGTAACTCCTACGAGCAGTACTTC.

A few counts support this clonotype. The rearrangement uses TRBV20-1 and TRBJ2-7, with a possible D match to TRBD2 (6 bases). The germline CDR1 and CDR2 sequences are DFQATT and SNEGSKA (reference sequence). This CDR3 comprises 14 residues. Between the trimmed V and J ends, which lost 3 bases and 3 bases, there was a span of 15 bases. The CDR3 sequence: CSASSRSSVYEQYF. In DNA form, the CDR3 reads TGCAGTGCTAGCTCGCGGTCTAGCGTCTACGAGCAGTACTTC.

This chain connects TRBV20-1 to TRBJ2-3, with D uncertain. CDR3 length: 14 amino acids. CDR1 is DFQATT and CDR2 is SNEGSKA in the germline V gene (reference sequence). Trimming cost V 6 bases and J 1 base, with 14 bases left between them. DNA for the CDR3: TGCAGTGCATCTCTTGGGATACGCACAGATACGCAGTATTTT. Residues: CSASLGIRTDTQYF.

Only a few counts were recorded for this clonotype. The chain recombines TRBV25-1 with TRBJ2-1; 9 nucleotides align to TRBD2. The length of the CDR3 is 17 residues. Germline V gives CDR1 MGHDK, CDR2 SYGVNS. The ends lost 0 bases at V and 7 bases at J; junction bases unmatched: 10. The CDR3 DNA is TGTGCCAGCAGTGAATATATTGGCGCGGGAGGGGGTAATGAGCAGTTCTTC. Amino acid sequence: CASSEYIGAGGGNEQFF. Supplemented by reference TRBV25-1 and TRBJ2-1, the full variable domain reads EADIYQTPRYLVIGTGKKITLECSQTMGHDKMYWYQQDPGMELHLIHYSYGVNSTEKGDLSSESTVSRIRTEHFPLTLESARPSHTSQYLCASSEYIGAGGGNEQFFGPGTRLTVL.

There are a few counts of this clonotype. The chain employs TRBV11-1 and TRBJ2-7; 10 nucleotides line up with TRBD1. Germline V gene sequence: CDR1 SGHAT, CDR2 FQDESV (reference sequence). The CDR3 totals 15 residues. V lost 5 bases to trimming and J lost 5 bases; unmatched junction nucleotides: 9. The DNA for the CDR3 is TGTGCCAGCAGCCATAGGGACAGGGGCATCAACGAGCAGTACTTC. It is translated as CASSHRDRGINEQYF.

This clonotype was observed a few times. CDR3 region: CASSYSIAKVEQFF. The CDR3 nucleotides read TGTGCCAGCAGTTACTCGATCGCGAAAGTTGAGCAGTTCTTC. The rearrangement uses TRBV6-5 and TRBJ2-1; D unclear. Germline V gene sequence: CDR1 MNHEY, CDR2 SVGAGI. V dropped 0 bases and J dropped 9 bases, with 12 bases sitting between them. The CDR3 sequence is 14 residues long.

In this sample, this clonotype turned up a few times. V and J are TRBV4-3 and TRBJ2-3; unclear D gene. The V gene lost 1 base and the J gene lost 2 bases, with 13 bases spanning the gap. The CDR3 spans 16 residues. From germline, CDR1 is LGHNA and CDR2 YSLEER. CDR3 nucleotide sequence: TGCGCCAGCAGCCAAGCCGGCTACAAGGACACAGATACGCAGTATTTT. Encoded protein: CASSQAGYKDTDTQYF.

The chain's CDR3 is CASRMGSNTGELFF. The CDR3 bases are TGCGCCAGCCGAATGGGGTCGAACACCGGGGAGCTGTTTTTT. This chain joins TRBV5-1 and TRBJ2-2; no reliable D call. Trimming cost V 7 bases and J 0 bases, with 10 bases left between them. The CDR3 is 14 amino acids. The germline CDR1 and CDR2 sequences are SGHRS and YFSETQ.

The V and J genes are TRBV7-2 and TRBJ2-3; the D gene could be TRBD1 or TRBD2 (5 bases each). This CDR3 has 15 amino acids. Trimming left V 10 bases short and J 0 bases short, with 17 bases between. CDR1 is SGHTA and CDR2 is FQGNSA in the germline V gene. The DNA for the CDR3 is TGTGCCACCACCCAGGGACCAGCTAGCACAGATACGCAGTATTTT. This translates into CATTQGPASTDTQYF.

The chain is built from TRBV29-1 and TRBJ2-5, with D unresolved. This CDR3 comprises 12 residues. The germline gives CDR1 SQVTM, CDR2 ANQGSEA. V lost 4 bases, J lost 2 bases, and 8 bases lay in between. CDR3 amino acids: CSVVGWQETQYF. The CDR3 coding sequence is TGCAGCGTTGTAGGGTGGCAAGAGACCCAGTACTTC.

In its sample, this clonotype was seen many times. Here the CDR3 DNA reads TGTGCCAGCAGTTTATCAAACACTGAAGCTTTCTTT. Encoded protein: CASSLSNTEAFF. J is TRBJ1-1 and V is TRBV6-5; D remains ambiguous. This CDR3 has 12 amino acids. V was cut by 4 bases and J by 2 bases, with 5 bases left in between. The germline gives CDR1 MNHEY, CDR2 SVGAGI.

V is TRBV4-2 and J is TRBJ1-2; the D gene is possibly TRBD1 (6 bases). V was cut by 1 base and J by 6 bases, with 12 bases left in between. CDR3 length: 14 residues. The germline CDR1 and CDR2 sequences are LGHNA and YNFKEQ. The CDR3 region is CASSQVLSGDGYTF. CDR3 sequence (DNA): TGTGCCAGCAGCCAAGTTTTGTCAGGGGATGGCTACACCTTC.

This sequence joins TRBV7-9 and TRBJ2-3; D is uncertain. Germline V gene sequence: CDR1 SEHNR, CDR2 FQNEAQ (reference sequence). This CDR3 has 13 residues. Trimming removed 8 bases at V and 2 bases at J, with 11 bases between. CDR3 protein: CASAEYATDTQYF. In DNA form, the CDR3 reads TGTGCCAGCGCGGAGTATGCCACAGATACGCAGTATTTT. The full variable domain, completed using reference TRBV7-9 and TRBJ2-3, is DTGVSQNPRHKITKRGQNVTFRCDPISEHNRLYWYRQTLGQGPEFLTYFQNEAQLEKSRLLSDRFSAERPKGSFSTLEIQRTEQGDSAMYLCASAEYATDTQYFGPGTRLTVL.

This clonotype turned up a few times. The genes are TRBV14 and TRBJ2-7; no firm D call. Germline lookup yields CDR1 SGHDN and CDR2 FVKESK. The CDR3 is 12 residues long. V lost 1 base and J lost 9, with 10 bases in between. The CDR3 here is CASSQAPGSQYF. DNA for the CDR3: TGTGCCAGCAGCCAAGCGCCGGGCTCGCAGTACTTC.

This clonotype came up a few times. The chain employs TRBV3-1 and TRBJ2-3, with TRBD1 matching over 7 bases. V dropped 4 bases and J dropped 0; count of bases not matched to a gene: 7. From germline, CDR1 is LGHDT and CDR2 YNNKEL (reference sequence). This CDR3 has 16 residues. In nucleotides, the CDR3 is TGTGCCAGCAGCCCTAGACAGGGACAAAGCACAGATACGCAGTATTTT. It encodes CASSPRQGQSTDTQYF.

This clonotype turned up a few times. The J gene is TRBJ1-1, the V gene TRBV6-6; D call uncertain. CDR1 is MNHNY, CDR2 SVGAGI, per germline (reference sequence). V dropped 2 bases and J dropped 4 bases, with 8 bases sitting between them. The CDR3 contains 13 residues. The CDR3 DNA is TGTGCCAGCAGTTACAGCCAGGTCACTGAAGCTTTCTTT. Translated, it gives CASSYSQVTEAFF.

The J gene is TRBJ2-3, the V gene TRBV6-1; 11 bases map to TRBD2. Trimming at V came to 6 bases and at J to 4 bases, leaving 9 bases not matched to a gene. The CDR3 has 16 residues. Germline CDR1 MNHNS, CDR2 SASEGT. CDR3 in DNA: TGTGCCAGCAGCACCTTAGCGGGAGGGCCAGCAGATACGCAGTATTTT. It encodes CASSTLAGGPADTQYF.

This clonotype came up a few times. The rearrangement links TRBV5-5 to TRBJ2-5; D may correspond to TRBD1 or TRBD2 (5 bases each). Trimming pared 4 bases from V and 5 bases from J, leaving 21 bases between. The CDR3 has 16 amino acids. CDR1 SGHKS and CDR2 YYEKEE come from the germline V gene (reference sequence). The CDR3 DNA follows: TGTGCCAGCAGCCTGGTACTAGGGGAGTTCGGGGAGACCCAGTACTTC. It encodes CASSLVLGEFGETQYF.

V and J are TRBV7-9 and TRBJ2-7, with D hard to call. With 7 bases removed from V and 4 bases from J, the gap between germline ends came to 11 bases. Germline assignment: CDR1 SEHNR and CDR2 FQNEAQ (reference sequence). The CDR3 totals 12 residues. CDR3 protein: CASTNLVYEQYF. CDR3 nucleotides: TGTGCCAGCACTAACCTAGTTTACGAGCAGTACTTC.

V gene TRBV11-2 combines with J gene TRBJ1-4, with TRBD1 matching over 7 bases. CDR1 is SGHAT, CDR2 FQNNGV, per germline. The V segment lost 3 bases and the J segment 8 bases; nucleotides outside the gene matches: 6. CDR3 length equals 14 residues. The CDR3: CASSFNRGGEKLFF. CDR3 nucleotides: TGTGCCAGCAGCTTCAACAGGGGAGGAGAAAAACTGTTTTTT.

V gene TRBV20-1 combines with J gene TRBJ2-7, with D tentatively TRBD2 (5 bases). V lost 5 bases and J 0 bases, leaving 17 bases between the germline ends. CDR1 and CDR2 (germline): DFQATT, SNEGSKA (reference sequence). The CDR3 loop spans 15 amino acids. The CDR3 sequence is CSAEGPIKSSYEQYF. The CDR3 bases are TGCAGTGCTGAGGGTCCGATTAAAAGCTCCTACGAGCAGTACTTC.